The 7 T cell receptor beta chains below all came from one sample that was sequenced in a study of neurological immune-mediated disorders. The sample's time point: longitudinal time-point 3. Each CDR3 protein gets one entry after TCRdb re-called the 5' RACE reads with MiXCR. The sample lists more than 100,000 distinct CDR3 sequences, 10% to 14% seen once, with around 3.3% in the top ten. The sequenced material came from PBMCs. Receptors were obtained from a female donor with HTLV-1-associated myelopathy (HAM/TSP).

This clonotype was counted many times. The gene calls are TRBV20-1 and TRBJ1-5; D remains ambiguous. Trimming pared 5 bases from V and 5 bases from J, leaving 13 bases between. The CDR3 runs 13 residues. Per the germline V gene, CDR1 is DFQATT and CDR2 is SNEGSKA (reference sequence). CDR3 in amino acids: CSASRGGDQPQHF. In DNA form, the CDR3 reads TGCAGTGCTTCACGGGGTGGTGATCAGCCCCAGCATTTT.

As regards this clonotype: As the CDR3 is not closed by the conserved phenylalanine or tryptophan, this likely results from a read error. The rearrangement uses TRBV7-2 and TRBJ1-2; unclear D gene. The germline V and J ends were trimmed by 5 bases and 6 bases, with 22 bases remaining between them. Germline values: CDR1 SGHTA, CDR2 FQGNSA. The CDR3 is made up of 16 amino acids. The CDR3 spells CASSLKIVHLIDGYTC. In DNA form, the CDR3 reads TGTGCCAGCAGCCTAAAGATTGTACACTTAATCGATGGCTACACCTGC.

This clonotype has a count of ten or more. The CDR3 nucleotides are TGTGCCAGCAGTGGCCGGGACAGGGTCCCCGAGCAGTACTTC. This translates into CASSGRDRVPEQYF. The chain joins TRBV6-5 to TRBJ2-7, with 9 bases that match TRBD1. CDR3 length equals 14 residues. From germline, CDR1 is MNHEY and CDR2 SVGAGI. V shed 5 bases, J shed 6 bases, and the junction held 8 bases outside the gene matches.

The sample holds many counts of this clonotype. The CDR3 spells CASSLALKTQYF. DNA of the CDR3: TGTGCCAGCAGCTTAGCGTTGAAGACCCAGTACTTC. V usage is TRBV7-9 and J usage is TRBJ2-5; D call uncertain. CDR1 and CDR2 from the germline V gene are SEHNR and FQNEAQ (reference sequence). The length of the CDR3 is 12 residues. V shed 0 bases and J shed 6 bases, with 5 bases lying between them.

This clonotype was detected ten times or more. The chain couples TRBV20-1 to TRBJ2-2; D may correspond to TRBD1 or TRBD2 (5 bases each). V was cut by 0 bases and J by 6 bases, with 8 bases left in between. CDR1 and CDR2 (germline): DFQATT, SNEGSKA (reference sequence). The CDR3 covers 13 residues. CDR3 sequence: CSARDRGPGELFF. In nucleotides, the CDR3 is TGCAGTGCTAGAGATCGGGGCCCCGGGGAGCTGTTTTTT.

This clonotype was seen ten or more times. The chain combines TRBV20-1 with TRBJ2-3; 14 bases align to TRBD2. CDR1 DFQATT and CDR2 SNEGSKA come from the germline V gene (reference sequence). The CDR3 sequence is 14 residues long. V shed 8 bases, J shed 4 bases, and the junction held 5 bases outside the gene matches. CDR3 residues: CSFRTSGGPDTQYF. The DNA for the CDR3 is TGCAGTTTCCGGACTAGCGGGGGGCCAGATACGCAGTATTTT.

This clonotype was seen ten or more times. The CDR3 DNA reads TGCGCCAGCAGTCCGGGACCAACTAATGAAAAACTGTTTTTT. Translated, it gives CASSPGPTNEKLFF. The V call is TRBV5-1, the J call TRBJ1-4, with D perhaps matching TRBD1 (5 bases). Per germline, CDR1 SGHRS and CDR2 YFSETQ. The CDR3 spans 14 residues. Between the trimmed V and J ends, which lost 5 bases and 0 bases, there was a span of 8 bases.